The entry below gives a single T cell receptor beta chain sequence along with its context. Its target is unknown. Time point in this sample: week 11, during vaccination. Topical imiquimod was applied with each vaccine dose, which held 300 ug of mutant IDH1 20-mer peptide. Each tumor in the donors was a new WHO grade 3 or 4 astrocytoma, IDH1-mutant and ATRX-lost. These data originate in a study of a mutant IDH1 vaccine in newly diagnosed glioma. Study in general: Eight vaccine injections were given to patients in weeks 1, 3, 5, 7, 11, 15, 19 and 23. Patients received vaccination from 4-6 weeks after radiotherapy alone, or with temozolomide cycles. It was radiotherapy, temozolomide, or both that patients received previously, with most receiving both.

Method: immunoSEQ multiplex PCR; TCRdb's copy keeps in-frame clones and lacks some. The sample includes some 120,000 clones, about four fifths of them seen just once. The CDR3 is made up of 13 amino acids. J was trimmed by 2 bases and V by 6 bases; bases with no gene match: 0. CDR1 is LNHDA, CDR2 SQIVND, per germline (reference sequence). The V call is TRBV19, the J call TRBJ2-5; 10 nucleotides match TRBD2. Source: PBMCs, taken from a glioma patient whose treatment included an IDH1 peptide vaccine. The TCR was taken from a man between 35 and 55 years old with glioma. The CDR3 DNA is TGTGCCAGTAGACTAGCGGGGCAAGAGACCCAGTACTTC. Translating gives CASRLAGQETQYF.